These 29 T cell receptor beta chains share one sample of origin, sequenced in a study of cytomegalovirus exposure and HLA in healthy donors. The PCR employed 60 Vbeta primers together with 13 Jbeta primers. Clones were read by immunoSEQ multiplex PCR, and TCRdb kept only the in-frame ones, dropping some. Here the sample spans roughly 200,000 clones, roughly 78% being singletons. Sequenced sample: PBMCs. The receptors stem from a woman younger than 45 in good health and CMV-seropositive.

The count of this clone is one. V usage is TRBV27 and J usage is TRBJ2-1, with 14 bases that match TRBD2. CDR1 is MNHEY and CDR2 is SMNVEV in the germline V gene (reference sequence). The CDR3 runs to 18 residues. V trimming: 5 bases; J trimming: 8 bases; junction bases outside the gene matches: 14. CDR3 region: CASSVEGTSGRGPYEQFF. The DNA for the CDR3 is TGTGCCAGCAGTGTGGAAGGGACTAGCGGGAGAGGACCCTATGAGCAGTTCTTC.

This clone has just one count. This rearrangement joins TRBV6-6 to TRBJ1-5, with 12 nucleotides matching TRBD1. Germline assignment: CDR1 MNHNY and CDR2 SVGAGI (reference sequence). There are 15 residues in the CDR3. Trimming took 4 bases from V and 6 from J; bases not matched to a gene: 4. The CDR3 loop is CASSSGTGGVQPQHF. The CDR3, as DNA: TGTGCCAGCAGTTCCGGGACAGGGGGCGTTCAGCCCCAGCATTTT.

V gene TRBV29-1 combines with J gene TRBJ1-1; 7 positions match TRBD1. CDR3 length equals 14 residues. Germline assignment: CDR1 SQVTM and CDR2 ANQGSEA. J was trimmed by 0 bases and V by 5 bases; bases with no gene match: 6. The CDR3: CSVKTRGLNTEAFF. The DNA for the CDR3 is TGCAGCGTTAAGACCAGGGGGTTGAACACTGAAGCTTTCTTT.

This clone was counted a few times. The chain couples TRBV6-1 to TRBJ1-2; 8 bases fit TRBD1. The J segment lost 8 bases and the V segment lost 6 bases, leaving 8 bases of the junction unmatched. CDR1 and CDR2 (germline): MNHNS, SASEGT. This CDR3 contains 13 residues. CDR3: CASRNQGAQGYTF. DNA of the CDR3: TGTGCCAGCAGGAACCAGGGGGCGCAGGGCTACACCTTC.

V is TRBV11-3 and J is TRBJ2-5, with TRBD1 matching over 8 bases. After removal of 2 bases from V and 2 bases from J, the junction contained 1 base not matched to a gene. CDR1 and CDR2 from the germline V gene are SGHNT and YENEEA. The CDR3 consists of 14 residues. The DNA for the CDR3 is TGTGCCAGCAGCTTACACAGGGGGCAAGAGACCCAGTACTTC. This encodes CASSLHRGQETQYF.

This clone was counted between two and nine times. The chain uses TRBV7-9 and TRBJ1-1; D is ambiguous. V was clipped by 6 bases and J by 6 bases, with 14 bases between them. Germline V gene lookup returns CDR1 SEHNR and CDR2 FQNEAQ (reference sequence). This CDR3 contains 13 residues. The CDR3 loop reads CASSPSATPEAFF. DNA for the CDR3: TGTGCCAGCAGTCCCAGCGCTACACCTGAAGCTTTCTTT.

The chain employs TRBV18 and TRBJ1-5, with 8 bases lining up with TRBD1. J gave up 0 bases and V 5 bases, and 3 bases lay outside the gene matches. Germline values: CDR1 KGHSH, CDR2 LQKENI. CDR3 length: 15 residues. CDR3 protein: CASSEQGGSNQPQHF. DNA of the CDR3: TGTGCCAGCTCAGAACAGGGGGGTAGCAATCAGCCCCAGCATTTT.

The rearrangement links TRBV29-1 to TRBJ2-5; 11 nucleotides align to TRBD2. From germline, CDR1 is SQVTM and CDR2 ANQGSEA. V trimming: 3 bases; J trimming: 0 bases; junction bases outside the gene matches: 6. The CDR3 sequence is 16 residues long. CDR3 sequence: CSVDAASGGYQETQYF. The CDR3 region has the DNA TGCAGCGTTGATGCTGCTAGCGGGGGGTACCAAGAGACCCAGTACTTC.

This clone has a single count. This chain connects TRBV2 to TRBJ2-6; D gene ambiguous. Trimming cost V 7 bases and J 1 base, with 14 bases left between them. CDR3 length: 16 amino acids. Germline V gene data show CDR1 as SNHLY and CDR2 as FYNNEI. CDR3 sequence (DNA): TGTGCCAGCATCCTATCGAGAGGATCTGGGGCCAACGTCCTGACTTTC. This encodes CASILSRGSGANVLTF.

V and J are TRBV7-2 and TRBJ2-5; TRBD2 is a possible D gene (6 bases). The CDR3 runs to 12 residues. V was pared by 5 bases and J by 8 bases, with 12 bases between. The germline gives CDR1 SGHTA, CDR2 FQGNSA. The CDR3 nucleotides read TGTGCCAGCAGCCCGACGGGGGATACCCAGTACTTC. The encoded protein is CASSPTGDTQYF. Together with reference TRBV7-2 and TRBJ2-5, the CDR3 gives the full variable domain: GAGVSQSPSNKVTEKGKDVELRCDPISGHTALYWYRQSLGQGLEFLIYFQGNSAPDKSGLPSDRFSAERTGGSVSTLTIQRTQQEDSAVYLCASSPTGDTQYFGPGTRLLVL.

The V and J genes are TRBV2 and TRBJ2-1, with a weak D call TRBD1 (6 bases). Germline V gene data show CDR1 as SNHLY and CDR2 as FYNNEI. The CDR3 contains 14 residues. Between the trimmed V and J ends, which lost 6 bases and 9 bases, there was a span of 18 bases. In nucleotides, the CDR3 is TGTGCCAGCAGGGGTGGGCAGGGGTTAAGTGAGCAGTTCTTC. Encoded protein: CASRGGQGLSEQFF. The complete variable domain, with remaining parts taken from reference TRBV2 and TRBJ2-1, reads EPEVTQTPSHQVTQMGQEVILRCVPISNHLYFYWYRQILGQKVEFLVSFYNNEISEKSEIFDDQFSVERPDGSNFTLKIRSTKLEDSAMYFCASRGGQGLSEQFFGPGTRLTVL.

The CDR3 is CASSDSVSETQYF. In DNA form, the CDR3 reads TGTGCCAGCAGTGATTCGGTTTCAGAGACCCAGTACTTC. The chain has TRBV25-1 and TRBJ2-5, with D uncertain. Germline CDR1 reads MGHDK; CDR2 reads SYGVNS. Trimming took off 3 bases at V and 4 bases at J, with 9 bases between the two ends. The CDR3 loop spans 13 amino acids.

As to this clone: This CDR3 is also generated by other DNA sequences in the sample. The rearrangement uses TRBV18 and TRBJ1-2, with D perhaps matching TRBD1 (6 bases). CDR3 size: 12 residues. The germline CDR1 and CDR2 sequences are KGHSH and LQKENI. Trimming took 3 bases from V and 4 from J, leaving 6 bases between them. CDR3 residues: CASSPDSYGYTF. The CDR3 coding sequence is TGTGCCAGCTCACCGGACAGCTATGGCTACACCTTC.

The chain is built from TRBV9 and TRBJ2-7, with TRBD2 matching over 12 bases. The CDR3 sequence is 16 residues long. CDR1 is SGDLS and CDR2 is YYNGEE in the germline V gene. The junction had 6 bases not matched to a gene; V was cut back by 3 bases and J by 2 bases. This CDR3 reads CASSGLAGGPPYEQYF. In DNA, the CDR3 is TGTGCCAGCAGCGGGCTAGCGGGAGGGCCCCCCTACGAGCAGTACTTC.

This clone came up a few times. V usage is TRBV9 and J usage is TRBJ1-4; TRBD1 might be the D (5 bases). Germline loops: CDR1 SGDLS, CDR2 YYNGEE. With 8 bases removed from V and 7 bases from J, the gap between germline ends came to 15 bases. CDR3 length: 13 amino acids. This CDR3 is CASNRRDGEKLFF. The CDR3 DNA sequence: TGTGCCAGTAACCGGAGGGACGGTGAAAAACTGTTTTTT.

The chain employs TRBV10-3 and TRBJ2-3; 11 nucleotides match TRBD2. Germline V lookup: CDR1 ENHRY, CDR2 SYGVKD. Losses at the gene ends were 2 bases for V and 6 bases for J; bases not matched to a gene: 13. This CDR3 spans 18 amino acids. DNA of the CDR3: TGTGCCATCAGTGAGACGAAAACTAGCGGGGGAGCCCGGGATACGCAGTATTTT. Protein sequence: CAISETKTSGGARDTQYF.

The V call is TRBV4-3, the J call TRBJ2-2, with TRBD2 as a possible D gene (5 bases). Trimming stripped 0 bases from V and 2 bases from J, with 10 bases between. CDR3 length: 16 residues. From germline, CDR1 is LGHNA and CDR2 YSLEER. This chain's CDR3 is CASSQDGGSNTGELFF. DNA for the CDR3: TGCGCCAGCAGCCAAGATGGCGGGTCTAACACCGGGGAGCTGTTTTTT.

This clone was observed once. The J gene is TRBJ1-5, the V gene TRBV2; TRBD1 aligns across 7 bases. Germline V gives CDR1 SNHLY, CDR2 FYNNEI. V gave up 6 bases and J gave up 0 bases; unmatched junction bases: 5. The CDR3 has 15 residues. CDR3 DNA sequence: TGTGCCAGCAGGGGGACAGCGTATAGCAATCAGCCCCAGCATTTT. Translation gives CASRGTAYSNQPQHF.

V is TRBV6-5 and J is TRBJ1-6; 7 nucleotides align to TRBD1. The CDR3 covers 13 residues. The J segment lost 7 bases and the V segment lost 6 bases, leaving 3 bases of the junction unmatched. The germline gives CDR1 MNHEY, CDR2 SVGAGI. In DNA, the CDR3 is TGTGCCAGCAGACGGGACAGAAATTCACCCCTCCACTTT. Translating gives CASRRDRNSPLHF.

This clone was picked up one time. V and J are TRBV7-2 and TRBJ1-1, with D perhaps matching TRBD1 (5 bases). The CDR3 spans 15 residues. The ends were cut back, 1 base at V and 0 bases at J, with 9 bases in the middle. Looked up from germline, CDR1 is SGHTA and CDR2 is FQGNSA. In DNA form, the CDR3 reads TGTGCCAGCAGCTTAGTGGGGCAGATGAACACTGAAGCTTTCTTT. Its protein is CASSLVGQMNTEAFF.

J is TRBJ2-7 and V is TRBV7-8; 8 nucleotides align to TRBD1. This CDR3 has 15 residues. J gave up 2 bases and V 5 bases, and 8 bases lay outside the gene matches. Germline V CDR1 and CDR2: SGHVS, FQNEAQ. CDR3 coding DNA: TGTGCCAGCAGCCCCCTGGGGACAGGCGCCTACGAGCAGTACTTC. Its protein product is CASSPLGTGAYEQYF.

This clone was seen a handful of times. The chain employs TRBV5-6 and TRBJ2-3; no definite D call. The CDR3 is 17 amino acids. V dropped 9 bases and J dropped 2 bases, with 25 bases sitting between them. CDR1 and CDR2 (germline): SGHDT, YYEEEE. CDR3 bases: TGTGCCACCCAGGCAATACGAGATCGCTGGATCACAGATACGCAGTATTTT. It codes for CATQAIRDRWITDTQYF. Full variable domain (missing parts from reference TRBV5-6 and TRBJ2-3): DAGVTQSPTHLIKTRGQQVTLRCSPKSGHDTVSWYQQALGQGPQFIFQYYEEEERQRGNFPDRFSGHQFPNYSSELNVNALLLGDSALYLCATQAIRDRWITDTQYFGPGTRLTVL.

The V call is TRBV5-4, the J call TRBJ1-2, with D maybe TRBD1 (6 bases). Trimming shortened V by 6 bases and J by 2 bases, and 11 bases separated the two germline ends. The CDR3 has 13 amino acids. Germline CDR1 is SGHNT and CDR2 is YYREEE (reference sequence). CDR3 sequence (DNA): TGTGCCAGCAACAGGCAGGGGAACTATGGCTACACCTTC. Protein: CASNRQGNYGYTF.

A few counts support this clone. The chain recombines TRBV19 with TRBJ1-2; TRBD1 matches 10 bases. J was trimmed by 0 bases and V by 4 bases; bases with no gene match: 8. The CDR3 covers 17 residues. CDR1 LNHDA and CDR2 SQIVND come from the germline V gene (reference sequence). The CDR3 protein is CASSTGTGAPTNYGYTF. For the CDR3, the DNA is TGTGCCAGTAGTACCGGGACAGGGGCACCTACTAACTATGGCTACACCTTC.

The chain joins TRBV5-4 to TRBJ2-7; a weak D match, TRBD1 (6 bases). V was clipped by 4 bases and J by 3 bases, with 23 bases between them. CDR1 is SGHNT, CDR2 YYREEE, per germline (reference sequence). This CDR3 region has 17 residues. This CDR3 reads CASSPPPRGTGNYEQYF. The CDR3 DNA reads TGTGCCAGCAGCCCCCCACCTCGGGGTACAGGGAACTACGAGCAGTACTTC.

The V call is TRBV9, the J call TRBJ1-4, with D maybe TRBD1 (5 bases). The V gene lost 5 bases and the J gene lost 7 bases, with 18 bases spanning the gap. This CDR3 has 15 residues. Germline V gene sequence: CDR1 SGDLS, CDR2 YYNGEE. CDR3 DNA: TGTGCCAGCAGTCCCGGGGGTATTTTCGGTGAAAAACTGTTTTTT. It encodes CASSPGGIFGEKLFF.

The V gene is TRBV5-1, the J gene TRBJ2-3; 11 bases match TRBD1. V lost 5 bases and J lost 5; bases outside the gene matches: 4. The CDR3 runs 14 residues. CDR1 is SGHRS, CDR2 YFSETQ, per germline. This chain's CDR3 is CASRDRGLKDTQYF. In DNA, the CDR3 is TGCGCCAGCAGGGACAGGGGGCTGAAAGATACGCAGTATTTT.

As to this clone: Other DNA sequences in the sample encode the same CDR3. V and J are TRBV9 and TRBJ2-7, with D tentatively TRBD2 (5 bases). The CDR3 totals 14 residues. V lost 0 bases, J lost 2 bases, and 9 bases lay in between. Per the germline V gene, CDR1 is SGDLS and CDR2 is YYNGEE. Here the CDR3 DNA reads TGTGCCAGCAGCGTAGTCCCGGGGACCTACGAGCAGTACTTC. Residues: CASSVVPGTYEQYF.

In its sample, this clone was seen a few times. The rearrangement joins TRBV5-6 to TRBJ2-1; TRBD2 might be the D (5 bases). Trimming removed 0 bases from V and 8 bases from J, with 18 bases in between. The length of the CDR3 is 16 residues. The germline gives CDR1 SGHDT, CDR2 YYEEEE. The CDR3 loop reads CASSLGLARGIDEQFF. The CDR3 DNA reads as TGTGCCAGCAGCTTGGGGCTAGCCCGAGGGATCGATGAGCAGTTCTTC.